A selection of T cell receptor beta chains follows, all from one sample in a study of cytomegalovirus exposure and HLA in healthy donors. Here immunoSEQ multiplex PCR was the method, and the copy in TCRdb shows in-frame clones only, minus some. In the table there are about 84,000 clones, roughly 63% of which are singletons. Sequenced input: PBMCs. The receptors were gathered from a middle-aged woman in good health and CMV-seropositive. Both conserved end residues are trimmed from each CDR3. Some rows mark clone size as missing; the rest say once, few, many or name a class of expanded clone.

V	size	CDR3
TRBV27	-	ASSPLQIPGQSPYEQY
TRBV5-6	-	ASSGQTHTQY
TRBV7-6	-	ASSLRGSYNEQF
TRBV5-4	once	ASSLSGEGKAF
TRBV19	few	ASRDRGATNEKLF
TRBV9	-	ASSVGDRGGTTEAF
TRBV5-1	-	ASSLVGDRGFDEQY
TRBV2	-	ASSEAASNSDTQY
TRBV27	few	ASSLERGNQPQH
TRBV28	once	ASSLGRVNSKNIQY
TRBV7-2	-	ASSSGTPFGDTQY